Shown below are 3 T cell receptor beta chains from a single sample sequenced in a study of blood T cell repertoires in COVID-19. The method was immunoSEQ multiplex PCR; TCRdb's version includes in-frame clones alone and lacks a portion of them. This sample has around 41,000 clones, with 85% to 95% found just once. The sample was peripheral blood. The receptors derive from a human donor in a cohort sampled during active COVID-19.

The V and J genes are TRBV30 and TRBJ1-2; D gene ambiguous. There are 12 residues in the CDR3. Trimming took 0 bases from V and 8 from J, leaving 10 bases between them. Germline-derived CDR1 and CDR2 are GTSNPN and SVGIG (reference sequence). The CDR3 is CAWSVYSWGYTF. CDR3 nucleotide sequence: TGTGCCTGGAGTGTATACTCTTGGGGCTACACCTTC.

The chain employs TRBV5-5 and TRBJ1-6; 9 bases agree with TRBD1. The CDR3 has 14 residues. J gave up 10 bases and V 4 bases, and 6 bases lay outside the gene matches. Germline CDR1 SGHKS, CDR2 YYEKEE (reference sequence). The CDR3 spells CASSLGQGRSPLHF. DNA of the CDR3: TGTGCCAGCAGCCTGGGACAGGGTAGATCACCCCTCCACTTT.

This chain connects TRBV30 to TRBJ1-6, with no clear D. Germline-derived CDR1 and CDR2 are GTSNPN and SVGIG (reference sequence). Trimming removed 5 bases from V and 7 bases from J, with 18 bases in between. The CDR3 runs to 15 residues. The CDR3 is CAWHTPGFVNSPLHF. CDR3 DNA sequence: TGTGCCTGGCATACCCCGGGGTTCGTCAATTCACCCCTCCACTTT.